This is a list of T cell receptor beta chains from one sample in a study of cytomegalovirus exposure and HLA in healthy donors. Sequenced by immunoSEQ multiplex PCR; TCRdb stores in-frame clones only, minus some. This table holds roughly 130,000 clones, roughly 89% found once. The sample taken for sequencing was PBMCs. Receptors were obtained from a woman between 18 and 29 years old in good health and CMV-seropositive. The CDR3 runs from the conserved cysteine through the conserved F or W. D genes are given only for firm matches. For some rows the clone size is stated as once, few or many, or as a class when expanded; others skip it.

.	TRBV6-5	TRBD1	TRBJ1-6	CASRDRGHNSPLHF	TGTGCCAGCAGGGACAGGGGTCACAATTCACCCCTCCACTTT
.	TRBV19	TRBD1	TRBJ2-3	CASSMTGNTDTQYF	TGTGCCAGTAGTATGACAGGGAACACAGATACGCAGTATTTT
.	TRBV6-5	.	TRBJ2-2	CASELTANTGELFF	TGTGCCAGCGAACTGACAGCGAACACCGGGGAGCTGTTTTTT
few	TRBV28	.	TRBJ1-5	CASSLKAF	TGTGCCAGCAGTTTAAAAGCTTTT
.	TRBV28	.	TRBJ2-7	CASRPREFYEQYF	TGTGCCAGCAGACCCCGGGAATTTTACGAGCAGTACTTC
once	TRBV4-1	TRBD1	TRBJ1-1	CASSQEQGQTTEAFF	TGCGCCAGCAGCCAAGAACAGGGACAGACCACTGAAGCTTTCTTT
.	TRBV4-1	.	TRBJ2-3	CASSPGWGRTDTQYF	TGCGCCAGCAGCCCTGGATGGGGCCGGACAGATACGCAGTATTTT
once	TRBV19	.	TRBJ2-3	CASSIVSSTDTQYF	TGTGCCAGTAGTATAGTGTCGAGCACAGATACGCAGTATTTT
.	TRBV29-1	.	TRBJ2-1	CSVFVYEQAYNEQFF	TGCAGCGTTTTCGTCTACGAACAGGCCTACAATGAGCAGTTCTTC
.	TRBV6-5	.	TRBJ2-7	CASSYSGGGYSYEQYF	TGTGCCAGCAGTTACTCTGGGGGAGGCTACTCCTACGAGCAGTACTTC
.	TRBV4-3	.	TRBJ2-3	CASSQEAPGTDTQYF	TGCGCCAGCAGCCAAGAGGCTCCCGGCACAGATACGCAGTATTTT
.	TRBV6-5	TRBD1	TRBJ1-2	CASSRQGNNGYTF	TGTGCCAGCAGCAGACAGGGGAATAATGGCTACACCTTC
.	TRBV28	TRBD1	TRBJ1-5	CASSSGQGASNQPQHF	TGTGCCAGCAGTTCCGGACAGGGGGCAAGCAATCAGCCCCAGCATTTT
.	TRBV5-6	TRBD1	TRBJ1-5	CASSFGVGQGSNQPQHF	TGTGCCAGCAGCTTTGGTGTGGGACAGGGGAGCAATCAGCCCCAGCATTTT
once	TRBV28	TRBD2	TRBJ2-2	CASSFAGGNTGELFF	TGTGCCAGCAGTTTTGCGGGGGGGAACACCGGGGAGCTGTTTTTT
once	TRBV6-1	.	TRBJ1-1	CASSPTVNTEAFF	TGTGCCAGCAGCCCGACAGTTAACACTGAAGCTTTCTTT
.	TRBV5-5	.	TRBJ1-1	CASSLGPLRDTEAFF	TGTGCCAGCAGCTTGGGACCTCTCCGGGACACTGAAGCTTTCTTT
.	TRBV11-2	TRBD1	TRBJ1-2	CASSPLRTGNYGYTF	TGTGCCAGCAGCCCTCTGAGGACAGGCAACTATGGCTACACCTTC
.	TRBV5-4	TRBD1	TRBJ2-3	CASSSPGTGAFTDTQYF	TGTGCCAGCAGCTCCCCCGGGACAGGGGCCTTCACAGATACGCAGTATTTT
.	TRBV6-5	TRBD1	TRBJ1-2	CASYPRTGYGYTF	TGTGCCAGCTATCCAAGGACAGGCTATGGCTACACCTTC
many	TRBV15	TRBD2	TRBJ2-1	CATSNSSGGTNEQFF	TGTGCCACCAGCAACTCTAGCGGGGGTACGAATGAGCAGTTCTTC
.	TRBV9	TRBD1	TRBJ2-2	CASSGTGVNTGELFF	TGTGCCAGCAGTGGGACAGGTGTAAACACCGGGGAGCTGTTTTTT
few	TRBV5-4	.	TRBJ1-3	CASSLAGGNTIYF	TGTGCCAGCAGCTTGGCCGGTGGAAACACCATATATTTT
.	TRBV5-5	TRBD1	TRBJ1-2	CASSQTDREGYTF	TGTGCCAGCAGCCAAACGGACAGGGAGGGCTACACCTTC
once	TRBV5-1	TRBD1	TRBJ1-5	CASSLVSEVTGGPQPQHF	TGCGCCAGCAGCTTGGTAAGTGAGGTGACAGGGGGGCCTCAGCCCCAGCATTTT
.	TRBV27	TRBD1	TRBJ2-5	CASSLLGQGKETQYF	TGTGCCAGCAGTTTATTGGGACAGGGTAAAGAGACCCAGTACTTC
.	TRBV29-1	TRBD1	TRBJ1-4	CSVEVGQGRGEKLFF	TGCAGCGTTGAAGTCGGACAGGGCCGGGGGGAAAAACTGTTTTTT
.	TRBV5-1	.	TRBJ2-1	CASSLQGNGNEQFF	TGCGCCAGCAGCTTACAGGGAAATGGCAATGAGCAGTTCTTC
.	TRBV28	TRBD1	TRBJ1-2	CASRSKEDRAAFRYGYTF	TGTGCCAGCAGATCTAAAGAGGACAGGGCCGCGTTCCGCTATGGCTACACCTTC
.	TRBV2	.	TRBJ1-2	CASSEAAIGGAGGYTF	TGTGCCAGCAGTGAAGCAGCGATAGGGGGTGCAGGCGGCTACACCTTC
.	TRBV6-5	.	TRBJ2-7	CASSYGPEQYF	TGTGCCAGCAGTTACGGCCCTGAGCAGTACTTC
.	TRBV28	.	TRBJ1-6	CASSFDRFNSPLHF	TGTGCCAGCAGTTTTGACAGGTTTAATTCACCCCTCCACTTT
.	TRBV5-6	TRBD1	TRBJ1-5	CASSPGQGASNQPQHF	TGTGCCAGCAGCCCCGGACAGGGGGCGAGCAATCAGCCCCAGCATTTT
.	TRBV6-5	TRBD1	TRBJ2-4	CASSMTGGTNIQYF	TGTGCCAGCAGCATGACAGGGGGCACAAACATTCAGTACTTC
.	TRBV28	.	TRBJ2-7	CASSSSGHKGTYEQYF	TGTGCCAGCAGTTCCTCGGGACACAAAGGGACCTACGAGCAGTACTTC